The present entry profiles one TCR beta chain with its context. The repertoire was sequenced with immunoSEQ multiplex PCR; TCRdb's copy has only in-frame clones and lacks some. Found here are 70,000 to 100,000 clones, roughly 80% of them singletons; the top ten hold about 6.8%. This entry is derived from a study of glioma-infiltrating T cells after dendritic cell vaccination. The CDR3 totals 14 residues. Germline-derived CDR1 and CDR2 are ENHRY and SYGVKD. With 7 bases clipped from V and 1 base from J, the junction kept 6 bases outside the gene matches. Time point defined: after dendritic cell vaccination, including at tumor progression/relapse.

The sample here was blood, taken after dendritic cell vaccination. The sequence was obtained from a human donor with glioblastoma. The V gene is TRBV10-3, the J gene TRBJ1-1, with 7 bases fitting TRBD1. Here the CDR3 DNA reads TGTGCCATCACCACGGACAGGAGGAACACTGAAGCTTTCTTT. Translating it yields CAITTDRRNTEAFF.